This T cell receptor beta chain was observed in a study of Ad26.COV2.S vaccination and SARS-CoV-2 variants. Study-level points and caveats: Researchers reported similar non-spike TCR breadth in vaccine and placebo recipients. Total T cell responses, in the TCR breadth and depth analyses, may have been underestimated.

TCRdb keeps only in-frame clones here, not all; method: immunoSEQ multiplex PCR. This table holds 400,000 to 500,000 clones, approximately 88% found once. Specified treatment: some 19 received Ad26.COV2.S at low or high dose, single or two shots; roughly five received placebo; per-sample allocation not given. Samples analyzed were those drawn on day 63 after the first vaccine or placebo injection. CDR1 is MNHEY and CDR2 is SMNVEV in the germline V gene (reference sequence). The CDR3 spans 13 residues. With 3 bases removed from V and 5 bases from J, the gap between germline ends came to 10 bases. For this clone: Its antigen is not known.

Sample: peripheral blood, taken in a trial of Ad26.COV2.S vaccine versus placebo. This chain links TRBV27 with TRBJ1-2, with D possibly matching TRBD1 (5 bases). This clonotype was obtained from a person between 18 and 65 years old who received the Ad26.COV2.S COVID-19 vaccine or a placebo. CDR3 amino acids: CASSFSRQYGYTF. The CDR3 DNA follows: TGTGCCAGCAGTTTCTCGAGACAGTATGGCTACACCTTC.